This T cell receptor (beta chain) derives from a study of T cells in Graves' hyperthyroidism and ophthalmopathy. Notes on the study in general: Classification by a 13 V-J model distinguished ophthalmopathy from stable hyperthyroidism. Blood also carried most thyroid clonotypes expanded above 0.001.

This CDR3 has 17 residues. V shed 1 base, J shed 6 bases, and the junction held 10 bases outside the gene matches. Looked up from germline, CDR1 is LGHDT and CDR2 is YNNKEL (reference sequence). This clonotype came up many times. Its antigen remains unidentified. The source material, RNA transcripts, was used to amplify TCR beta CDR3 regions. During a first-round RT-PCR of the TCR CDR3, the HTBI primer set was used. TCRdb independently ran MiXCR on the multiplex PCR reads; one entry per CDR3 protein. The profile shows 250,000 to 300,000 distinct CDR3 sequences, roughly an eighth of them singletons. Orbital computed tomography, thyroid ultrasound, serum thyroxine and TRAb, and clinical symptoms together informed the diagnoses. PBMCs were obtained from over 8.5 ml fresh peripheral blood.

The clonotype originates from a woman in her thirties or forties with Graves' hyperthyroidism. The chain recombines TRBV3-1 with TRBJ2-3; 10 bases fit TRBD2. Sequencing was done on a sample of blood. CDR3 protein: CASSQGTSGRAWDTQYF. Written as DNA, the CDR3 is TGTGCCAGCAGCCAAGGTACCAGCGGGAGGGCGTGGGATACGCAGTATTTT.